These 19 T cell receptor beta chains share one sample of origin, sequenced in a study of regulatory T cells in long-lasting Graves disease. Combining iRepertoire HTBI primers with Arm-PCR of CDR3 regions, the authors built TCR beta libraries. From the multiplex PCR reads, TCRdb called clonotypes with MiXCR, one entry per CDR3 protein. The profile shows approximately 350,000 distinct CDR3 sequences, more than 20% of them singletons. The time point here: persistent/refractory GD, antithyroid drugs over 5 years with positive TRAb. TCR sequences were obtained from RNA taken from PBMCs. Sequenced here: peripheral blood mononuclear cells (PBMCs), sampled when the disease was refractory, from a patient treated with antithyroid drugs. The receptor source for this set is a woman aged 40 to 50 with Graves disease.

This clonotype has just a few counts. The V call is TRBV6-5, the J call TRBJ2-5; D remains ambiguous. Trimming left V 2 bases short and J 5 bases short, with 12 bases between. Germline CDR1 and CDR2: MNHEY and SVGAGI. CDR3 length: 14 residues. The CDR3 region is CASSYGIPRETQYF. The DNA for the CDR3 is TGTGCCAGCAGTTACGGGATCCCAAGGGAGACCCAGTACTTC.

This clonotype was observed many times. The chain combines TRBV28 with TRBJ2-5, with 8 bases that match TRBD1. In germline, CDR1 is MDHEN, CDR2 SYDVKM. With V trimmed by 6 bases and J by 7 bases, 7 bases remained unmatched. This CDR3 region has 13 residues. The CDR3 nucleotides read TGTGCCAGCAGAAGTCAGGGGGCCCTGACCCAGTACTTC. This sequence encodes CASRSQGALTQYF.

This clonotype appeared many times. The chain has TRBV11-2 and TRBJ2-7; D not resolved. Trimming pared 0 bases from V and 9 bases from J, leaving 15 bases between. Germline V gives CDR1 SGHAT, CDR2 FQNNGV. The CDR3 consists of 14 residues. The CDR3 region is CASSLDSTRTGQYF. The CDR3 DNA is TGTGCCAGCAGCTTAGACAGCACCAGGACGGGGCAGTACTTC.

A few counts support this clonotype. The chain has TRBV7-9 and TRBJ1-4; a possible D gene is TRBD1 (6 bases). V was trimmed by 7 bases and J by 4 bases, leaving 13 bases between them. The CDR3 consists of 14 residues. Germline CDR1 and CDR2: SEHNR and FQNEAQ (reference sequence). Here the CDR3 reads CASNRGASNEKLFF. CDR3 nucleotide sequence: TGTGCCAGCAACCGGGGGGCGAGTAATGAAAAACTGTTTTTT.

This clonotype has only a few counts. The genes are TRBV29-1 and TRBJ2-7, with a weak D call TRBD2 (5 bases). V was pared by 8 bases and J by 0 bases, with 14 bases between. CDR1 and CDR2 from the germline V gene are SQVTM and ANQGSEA. This CDR3 has 13 amino acids. The CDR3 region is CSPGVPSSYEQYF. The DNA of the CDR3 is TGCAGCCCCGGGGTCCCCAGCTCCTACGAGCAGTACTTC.

This clonotype was recorded at least ten times. The genes are TRBV27 and TRBJ1-1, with D possibly matching TRBD1 (5 bases). The V and J ends lost 5 bases and 1 base respectively, with 11 bases between them. The germline V gene has CDR1 MNHEY and CDR2 SMNVEV (reference sequence). This CDR3 region has 14 residues. The CDR3, as DNA: TGTGCCAGCAGTCGCCATGGACAGAACACTGAAGCTTTCTTT. It yields the protein CASSRHGQNTEAFF.

Details on this clonotype: The missing conserved phenylalanine or tryptophan at the end of this CDR3 makes a read error likely. The chain combines TRBV27 with TRBJ1-5, with D possibly TRBD1 on 5 matching bases. This CDR3 is 14 amino acids long. The germline V and J ends were trimmed by 5 bases and 2 bases, with 10 bases remaining between them. CDR1 MNHEY and CDR2 SMNVEV come from the germline V gene (reference sequence). CDR3 in DNA: TGTGCCAGCAGTCTCAGGGAAGGCAATCAGCCCCAGCATCTT. This encodes CASSLREGNQPQHL.

This clonotype has a count of ten or more. The chain links TRBV28 to TRBJ2-7; no firm D call. Germline lookup yields CDR1 MDHEN and CDR2 SYDVKM. V lost 3 bases and J 2 bases, leaving 8 bases between the germline ends. CDR3 length: 13 amino acids. This chain's CDR3 is CASSLGYPYEQYF. Here the CDR3 DNA reads TGTGCCAGCAGTTTGGGGTATCCCTACGAGCAGTACTTC.

Comment on this clonotype: The junction does not match germline at one end; this may be a read error. The V and J genes are TRBV7-7 and TRBJ2-1; D possibly uses TRBD1 or TRBD2 (6 bases each). Germline V gene sequence: CDR1 SSHAT, CDR2 FNYEAQ (reference sequence). The CDR3 loop spans 13 amino acids. The CDR3 spells CASSLGGWNEQFF. The CDR3 nucleotides read TGTGCTAGCAGCTTAGGGGGGTGGAATGAGCAGTTCTTC.

This clonotype has at least ten counts. J is TRBJ1-2 and V is TRBV28; D gene unclear. Germline CDR1 MDHEN, CDR2 SYDVKM. V lost 6 bases, J lost 2 bases, and 13 bases lay in between. The CDR3 contains 14 residues. The CDR3 loop is CASRQQTKNYGYTF. The CDR3 DNA reads as TGTGCCAGCAGGCAACAAACGAAAAACTATGGCTACACCTTC.

This clonotype was detected many times. CDR3: CASSISGTGDQETQYF. The CDR3 DNA follows: TGTGCCAGCAGCATTTCCGGCACAGGGGATCAAGAGACCCAGTACTTC. This rearrangement joins TRBV12-3 or TRBV12-4 to TRBJ2-5; TRBD1 aligns across 7 bases. After removal of 6 bases from V and 2 bases from J, the junction contained 12 bases not matched to a gene. The CDR3 is 16 amino acids.

V usage is TRBV5-1 and J usage is TRBJ2-3; either TRBD1 or TRBD2 may fit D (5 bases each). The germline V gene encodes CDR1 SGHRS and CDR2 YFSETQ. Trimming removed 4 bases from V and 2 bases from J, with 14 bases in between. CDR3 length: 15 residues. For the CDR3, the DNA is TGCGCCAGCAGCACGGGGCAGTCGAACACAGATACGCAGTATTTT. It is translated as CASSTGQSNTDTQYF.

The chain combines TRBV5-1 with TRBJ2-2; 7 nucleotides agree with TRBD1. CDR1 is SGHRS, CDR2 YFSETQ, per germline. This CDR3 has 16 amino acids. Trimming took 4 bases from V and 3 from J; bases not matched to a gene: 9. The CDR3 loop is CASSRPKGADTGELFF. DNA for the CDR3: TGCGCCAGCAGCCGACCTAAGGGGGCCGACACCGGGGAGCTGTTTTTT.

This sequence joins TRBV20-1 and TRBJ1-2, with a possible D match to TRBD1 (6 bases). The CDR3 runs 13 residues. V was cut by 3 bases and J by 4 bases, with 12 bases left in between. CDR1 is DFQATT and CDR2 is SNEGSKA in the germline V gene (reference sequence). The CDR3 DNA reads TGCAGTGCTAGTTACCGGGACATCTATGGCTACACCTTC. Translating it yields CSASYRDIYGYTF.

This chain joins TRBV6-1 and TRBJ1-3; 8 bases line up with TRBD1. J gave up 0 bases and V 6 bases, and 10 bases lay outside the gene matches. CDR3 size: 17 residues. CDR1 is MNHNS and CDR2 is SASEGT in the germline V gene. The CDR3 bases are TGTGCCAGCAGATATACTCACAGGGGGAACTCTGGAAACACCATATATTTT. Amino acids: CASRYTHRGNSGNTIYF.

About this clonotype itself: Sequence at one end of the junction differs from germline and may be a read error. The rearrangement joins TRBV12-3 or TRBV12-4 to TRBJ2-2; D might be TRBD2 (6 bases). The CDR3 sequence is 12 residues long. CDR3 loop: CASSLNTGGLFF. The CDR3 nucleotides read TGTGCCAGCAGCCTTAACACCGGGGGGCTGTTTTTT.

In this sample, this clonotype turned up a few times. The rearrangement links TRBV3-1 to TRBJ2-5; 13 bases fit TRBD2. CDR3 size: 16 residues. Germline V gene sequence: CDR1 LGHDT, CDR2 YNNKEL (reference sequence). The V segment lost 7 bases and the J segment 4 bases; nucleotides outside the gene matches: 9. In nucleotides, the CDR3 is TGTGCCAGCACCTCACTAGCGGGAGGGCCTCGAGAGACCCAGTACTTC. This codes for CASTSLAGGPRETQYF.

The chain joins TRBV28 to TRBJ2-7; 10 bases line up with TRBD1. Germline V gene data show CDR1 as MDHEN and CDR2 as SYDVKM. This CDR3 is 16 amino acids long. With V trimmed by 4 bases and J by 0 bases, 6 bases remained unmatched. Here the CDR3 reads CASSSPGQGFSYEQYF. For the CDR3, the DNA is TGTGCCAGCAGTTCTCCGGGACAGGGGTTCTCCTACGAGCAGTACTTC.

This clonotype showed up just a few times. The chain recombines TRBV27 with TRBJ1-5; D is possibly TRBD1 (5 bases). Germline CDR1 MNHEY, CDR2 SMNVEV (reference sequence). The CDR3 runs to 11 residues. V was shortened by 11 bases and J by 6 bases, with 11 bases between the two germline ends. The chain's CDR3 is CACGGSQPQHF. CDR3 nucleotides: TGTGCCTGCGGGGGGAGTCAGCCCCAGCATTTT.